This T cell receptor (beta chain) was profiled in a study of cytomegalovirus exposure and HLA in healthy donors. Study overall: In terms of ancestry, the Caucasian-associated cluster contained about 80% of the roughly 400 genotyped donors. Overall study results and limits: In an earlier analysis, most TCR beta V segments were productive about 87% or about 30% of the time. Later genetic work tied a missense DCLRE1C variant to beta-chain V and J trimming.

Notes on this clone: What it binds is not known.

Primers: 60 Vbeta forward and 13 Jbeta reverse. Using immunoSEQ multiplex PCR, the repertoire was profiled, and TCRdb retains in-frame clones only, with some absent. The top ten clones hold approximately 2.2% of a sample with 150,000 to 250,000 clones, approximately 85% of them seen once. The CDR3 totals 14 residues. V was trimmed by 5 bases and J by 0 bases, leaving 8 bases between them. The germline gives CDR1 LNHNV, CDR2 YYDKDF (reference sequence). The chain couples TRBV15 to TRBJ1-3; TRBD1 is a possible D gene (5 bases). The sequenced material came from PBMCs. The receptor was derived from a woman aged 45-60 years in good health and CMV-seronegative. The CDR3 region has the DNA TGTGCCACCAGCCGCCAGGGCTCTGGAAACACCATATATTTT. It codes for CATSRQGSGNTIYF.